These T cell receptor beta chains were read from a single sample in a study of T cell responses to AZD1222 COVID-19 vaccine. Assay: immunoSEQ multiplex PCR; the TCRdb copy retains only in-frame clones and omits some. The sample has approximately 110,000 clones; about 88% are singletons. The specimen was peripheral blood, collected on day 0 of AZD1222 vaccination. All receptors derive from an adult in good health. The conserved cysteine and the conserved F or W are not part of the CDR3 here.

V gene | CDR3 length | CDR3 protein
TRBV2 | 16 | ASSVPTHGVGTNEKLF
TRBV5-1 | 13 | ASSPAGHRESGYT
TRBV27 | 13 | ASSRSGQAYNEQF
TRBV11-3 | 11 | ASSLGFGNGYT
TRBV9 | 13 | ASSPLSNINSGYT
TRBV13 | 14 | ASSPRGSGSVYEQY
TRBV27 | 11 | ASSRTGKSPLH
TRBV5-4 | 14 | ASSPTSGGRQETQY
TRBV9 | 13 | ASSALSSGAAEAF
TRBV5-4 | 10 | ASSPAANEQF
TRBV27 | 12 | ASSFTDNYNEQF
TRBV10-3 | 12 | AIGGLALNNEQF
TRBV3-1/TRBV3-2 | 11 | ASSTAANYGYT
TRBV19 | 13 | ASSIGLAVGTEAF
TRBV6-5 | 10 | ATGTTSYEQY
TRBV5-4 | 13 | ASSLVGTGDSPLH